This TCR beta chain was observed in a study of cytomegalovirus exposure and HLA in healthy donors. Per germline, CDR1 LNHDA and CDR2 SQIVND (reference sequence). The CDR3 sequence is 16 residues long. With 10 bases clipped from V and 7 bases from J, the junction kept 13 bases outside the gene matches. A word on this clone: Its specificity is unknown.

Study conclusions and caveats: Using the classifier, cytomegalovirus status was reportedly diagnosed with high specificity and sensitivity. What a later analysis showed was that several of the most significant clusters appeared linked to common viral pathogens. It was shown in a later analysis that HLA-associated TCR beta chains were more clonally expanded than other, equally common chains.

PCR primers comprised 60 Vbeta and 13 Jbeta primers. Sequencing used immunoSEQ multiplex PCR; TCRdb keeps in-frame clones, though not all of them. The sample contains around 130,000 clones, 70% to 85% of which appear only once. The specimen sequenced was PBMCs. The J gene is TRBJ2-5, the V gene TRBV19, with 15 bases fitting TRBD2. The receptor comes from a boy between 10 and 17 years old in good health and CMV-seronegative. CDR3 residues: CATSPAGLAGGGTQYF. CDR3 DNA sequence: TGTGCCACGTCGCCGGCGGGACTAGCGGGAGGAGGGACCCAGTACTTC.